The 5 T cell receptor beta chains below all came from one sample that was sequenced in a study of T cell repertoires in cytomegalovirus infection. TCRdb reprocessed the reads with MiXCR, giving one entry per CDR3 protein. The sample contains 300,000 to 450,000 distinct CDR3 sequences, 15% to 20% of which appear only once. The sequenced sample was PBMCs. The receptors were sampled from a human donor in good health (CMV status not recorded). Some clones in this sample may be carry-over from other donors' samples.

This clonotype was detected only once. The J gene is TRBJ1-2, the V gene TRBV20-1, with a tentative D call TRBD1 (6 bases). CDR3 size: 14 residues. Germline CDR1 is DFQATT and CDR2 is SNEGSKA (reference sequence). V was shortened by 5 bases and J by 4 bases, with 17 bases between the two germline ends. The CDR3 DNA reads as TGCAGTGCTCTACGGACAGTGTCGAGCTATGGCTACACCTTC. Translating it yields CSALRTVSSYGYTF.

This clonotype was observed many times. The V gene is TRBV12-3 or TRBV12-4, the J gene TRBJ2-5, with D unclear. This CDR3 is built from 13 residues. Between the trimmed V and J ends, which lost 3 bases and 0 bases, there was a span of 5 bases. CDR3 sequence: CASSFQYQETQYF. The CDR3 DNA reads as TGTGCCAGCAGTTTCCAGTACCAAGAGACCCAGTACTTC.

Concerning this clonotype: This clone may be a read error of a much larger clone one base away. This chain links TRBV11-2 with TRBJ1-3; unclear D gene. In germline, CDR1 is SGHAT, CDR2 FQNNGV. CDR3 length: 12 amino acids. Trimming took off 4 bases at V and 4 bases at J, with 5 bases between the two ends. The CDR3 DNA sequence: TGTGCCAGCAGCTCACTAGGAAACACCATATATTTT. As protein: CASSSLGNTIYF.

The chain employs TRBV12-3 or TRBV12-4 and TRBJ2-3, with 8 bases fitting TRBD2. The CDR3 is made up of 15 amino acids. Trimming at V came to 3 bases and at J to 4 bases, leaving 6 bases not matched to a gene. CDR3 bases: TGTGCCAGCAGTTTGAGCGGGGGCTCCCCAGATACGCAGTATTTT. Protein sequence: CASSLSGGSPDTQYF.

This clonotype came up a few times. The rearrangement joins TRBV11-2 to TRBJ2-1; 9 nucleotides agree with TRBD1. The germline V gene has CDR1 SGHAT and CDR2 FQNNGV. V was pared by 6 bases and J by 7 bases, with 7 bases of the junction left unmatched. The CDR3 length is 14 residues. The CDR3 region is CASRGTGSWNEQFF. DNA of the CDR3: TGTGCCAGCAGAGGGACAGGGAGTTGGAATGAGCAGTTCTTC.